These 27 T cell receptor beta chains share one sample of origin, sequenced in a study of T cells after yellow fever vaccination. Each CDR3 protein is one row after TCRdb ran MiXCR on the 5' RACE reads. The table lists roughly 120,000 distinct CDR3 sequences, about 7.4% of them singletons. The sequenced sample was CD4+ T cells sorted from PBMCs, obtained 10 days after the first yellow fever vaccination. The receptor set was obtained from a man aged 18 to 29 who received the YFV17D yellow fever vaccine.

This clonotype is labeled medium-sized (0.01 to 0.1%). This chain links TRBV20-1 with TRBJ2-2; either TRBD1 or TRBD2 may supply D (7 bases each). The germline V gene has CDR1 DFQATT and CDR2 SNEGSKA (reference sequence). V was cut by 6 bases and J by 2 bases, with 25 bases left in between. This CDR3 region has 18 residues. The CDR3 DNA is TGCAGTGCCCCCGTCGCAGGGGGGGGCCTGTATAACACCGGGGAGCTGTTTTTT. Translating it yields CSAPVAGGGLYNTGELFF.

At least ten counts were recorded for this clonotype. This CDR3 is CASSVQGGETQYF. CDR3 coding DNA: TGCGCCAGCAGCGTACAGGGAGGGGAGACCCAGTACTTC. V gene TRBV4-3 combines with J gene TRBJ2-5, with D tentatively TRBD2 (7 bases). Trimming cost V 5 bases and J 5 bases, with 12 bases left between them. Germline values: CDR1 LGHNA, CDR2 YSLEER. CDR3 length: 13 residues.

This clonotype was found many times. The chain has TRBV5-4 and TRBJ2-3, with TRBD2 as a possible D gene (5 bases). The CDR3 sequence is 14 residues long. CDR1 SGHNT and CDR2 YYREEE come from the germline V gene (reference sequence). V lost 9 bases and J lost 5, with 19 bases in between. Here the CDR3 DNA reads TGTGCCACCTATGAAATATACCGGGGAGATACGCAGTATTTT. It translates to CATYEIYRGDTQYF.

This clonotype has at least ten counts. The chain employs TRBV3-1 and TRBJ2-2, with TRBD2 matching over 7 bases. V trimming: 0 bases; J trimming: 0 bases; junction bases outside the gene matches: 4. Germline V gene sequence: CDR1 LGHDT, CDR2 YNNKEL (reference sequence). The CDR3 loop spans 17 amino acids. The CDR3 bases are TGTGCCAGCAGCCAAGACCACGCGGGGGCGAACACCGGGGAGCTGTTTTTT. It codes for CASSQDHAGANTGELFF.

This clonotype was picked up a small number of times. The chain has TRBV5-1 and TRBJ2-5; 7 bases agree with TRBD1. Unmatched junction bases numbered 8, after V lost 4 bases and J lost 5 bases. This CDR3 has 14 residues. CDR1 is SGHRS, CDR2 YFSETQ, per germline. DNA for the CDR3: TGCGCCAGCAGCCCGACAGGGTTTCGGGAGACCCAGTACTTC. Its protein is CASSPTGFRETQYF.

This clonotype was seen ten or more times. The chain couples TRBV4-3 to TRBJ1-1; TRBD1 agrees at 7 bases. V was pared by 3 bases and J by 1 base, with 8 bases of the junction left unmatched. This CDR3 is built from 16 residues. Germline V gene sequence: CDR1 LGHNA, CDR2 YSLEER. CDR3 sequence (DNA): TGCGCCAGCAGCCACACTACCGGGACAGCGAACACTGAAGCTTTCTTT. Translating it yields CASSHTTGTANTEAFF.

This clonotype was picked up many times. A junction end diverges from the germline sequence, so it may reflect a read error. V gene TRBV7-7 combines with J gene TRBJ2-1; maybe TRBD1 (5 bases). The CDR3 runs to 13 residues. CDR1 SSHAT and CDR2 FNYEAQ come from the germline V gene (reference sequence). The CDR3 nucleotides read TGTGCTAGCAGCTCAGACAGAAACAATGAGCAGTTCTTC. This gives the protein CASSSDRNNEQFF.

The table lists this clonotype with many counts. The V and J genes are TRBV7-9 and TRBJ2-3, with 8 bases aligning to TRBD2. CDR1 and CDR2 from the germline V gene are SEHNR and FQNEAQ (reference sequence). J gave up 0 bases and V 1 base, and 6 bases lay outside the gene matches. There are 17 residues in the CDR3. The CDR3 reads CASSLGGSGASTDTQYF. Written as DNA, the CDR3 is TGTGCCAGCAGCTTAGGTGGTAGCGGGGCCAGCACAGATACGCAGTATTTT.

This clonotype occurred a few times. This rearrangement joins TRBV30 to TRBJ2-6, with D perhaps TRBD2 (6 bases). Trimming stripped 0 bases from V and 0 bases from J, with 12 bases between. The CDR3 is 17 amino acids. Germline values: CDR1 GTSNPN, CDR2 SVGIG (reference sequence). The CDR3: CAWSVQAGSSGANVLTF. The CDR3 DNA reads TGTGCCTGGAGTGTACAGGCGGGATCCTCTGGGGCCAACGTCCTGACTTTC.

The table lists this clonotype with a few counts. The rearrangement uses TRBV6-1 and TRBJ1-6; unclear D gene. The V end was cut by 10 bases, the J end by 1 base, with 14 bases between. The CDR3 is 15 amino acids. Germline-derived CDR1 and CDR2 are MNHNS and SASEGT. The CDR3: CAIGLWGSYNSPLHF. Here the CDR3 DNA reads TGTGCCATCGGGCTCTGGGGTTCCTATAATTCACCCCTCCACTTT.

Many counts were recorded for this clonotype. CDR3 sequence: CAIKDRQETQYF. The DNA of the CDR3 is TGTGCCATTAAGGACAGACAAGAGACCCAGTACTTC. The gene calls are TRBV10-3 and TRBJ2-5; TRBD1 is a possible D gene (6 bases). Between the trimmed V and J ends, which lost 9 bases and 2 bases, there was a span of 10 bases. Germline V gene sequence: CDR1 ENHRY, CDR2 SYGVKD. The CDR3 spans 12 residues.

This clonotype was counted ten times or more. V gene TRBV6-5 combines with J gene TRBJ1-1, with TRBD1 identical over 7 bases. This CDR3 has 15 residues. Germline V gene data show CDR1 as MNHEY and CDR2 as SVGAGI. Trimming took 4 bases from V and 1 from J; bases not matched to a gene: 6. As DNA, the CDR3 is TGTGCCAGCAGTTGGACAGGCCCTTCGAACACTGAAGCTTTCTTT. Translation gives CASSWTGPSNTEAFF.

As regards this clonotype: A much larger clone is a single base away; this may be a read error. The gene calls are TRBV2 and TRBJ2-3; tentatively, D is TRBD1 (6 bases). This CDR3 spans 14 amino acids. Trimming removed 8 bases from V and 4 bases from J, with 16 bases in between. Germline V gives CDR1 SNHLY, CDR2 FYNNEI. The CDR3 DNA follows: TGTGCCAGCGAACGGTACAGGGTCCCAGATACGCAGTATTTT. It is translated as CASERYRVPDTQYF.

This clonotype has a count of ten or more. This chain connects TRBV12-3 or TRBV12-4 to TRBJ2-7; tentative D call: TRBD2 (7 bases). Trimming removed 5 bases at V and 4 bases at J, with 18 bases between. The CDR3 is 15 amino acids. CDR3 residues: CASSPKWGRGYEQYF. For the CDR3, the DNA is TGTGCCAGCAGTCCCAAGTGGGGGCGGGGGTACGAGCAGTACTTC.

This clonotype occurred many times. This sequence joins TRBV11-2 and TRBJ2-5, with 7 bases identical to TRBD2. The CDR3 is 15 amino acids. The V and J ends lost 5 bases and 5 bases, in that order; junction bases with no gene match: 11. The germline V gene has CDR1 SGHAT and CDR2 FQNNGV. The CDR3 sequence is CASSPLGGGWETQYF. CDR3 sequence (DNA): TGTGCCAGCAGCCCCCTAGGCGGGGGTTGGGAGACCCAGTACTTC.

This clonotype was seen ten or more times. The V gene is TRBV11-2, the J gene TRBJ1-3; 11 bases are shared with TRBD1. V shed 4 bases and J 0 bases; nucleotides not matched to a gene: 8. CDR3 size: 18 residues. Germline V gives CDR1 SGHAT, CDR2 FQNNGV. CDR3 nucleotide sequence: TGTGCCAGCAGCTCCCGGGGAGGGACAGGGGGCTCTGGAAACACCATATATTTT. Translated: CASSSRGGTGGSGNTIYF.

This clonotype was recorded many times. The chain employs TRBV20-1 and TRBJ2-3; D is possibly TRBD1 (6 bases). Per the germline V gene, CDR1 is DFQATT and CDR2 is SNEGSKA (reference sequence). Trimming took 6 bases from V and 2 from J, leaving 15 bases between them. The CDR3 is 14 residues long. The CDR3 loop reads CSAFDRHVTDTQYF. For the CDR3, the DNA is TGCAGTGCCTTTGACAGGCACGTCACAGATACGCAGTATTTT.

Many counts were recorded for this clonotype. The genes are TRBV5-1 and TRBJ2-6; no clear D. This CDR3 region has 16 residues. The V gene's germline CDR1 is SGHRS and CDR2 YFSETQ. Trimming took 3 bases from V and 4 from J, leaving 14 bases between them. The CDR3 nucleotides read TGCGCCAGCAGCTGGATCGCCTCTACCGGGGCCAACGTCCTGACTTTC. It is translated as CASSWIASTGANVLTF.

This clonotype was observed at least ten times. The chain couples TRBV7-9 to TRBJ2-2, with D perhaps TRBD2 (6 bases). In germline, CDR1 is SEHNR, CDR2 FQNEAQ (reference sequence). The V and J ends lost 0 bases and 4 bases respectively, with 6 bases between them. There are 14 residues in the CDR3. The CDR3 loop is CASSLAGGTGELFF. Here the CDR3 DNA reads TGTGCCAGCAGCTTAGCGGGAGGCACCGGGGAGCTGTTTTTT.

The chain couples TRBV20-1 to TRBJ1-5; 9 bases match TRBD1. This CDR3 contains 19 residues. CDR1 is DFQATT, CDR2 SNEGSKA, per germline (reference sequence). Trimming took 1 base from V and 2 from J; bases not matched to a gene: 15. The CDR3 is CSARAHRGREGRGNQPQHF. For the CDR3, the DNA is TGCAGTGCTAGAGCCCACAGGGGGCGTGAAGGGAGAGGCAATCAGCCCCAGCATTTT.

This clonotype came up many times. V is TRBV20-1 and J is TRBJ2-5; D not resolved. The CDR3 sequence is 11 residues long. The germline V gene has CDR1 DFQATT and CDR2 SNEGSKA (reference sequence). The V end lost 2 bases, the J end lost 3 bases, and 4 bases lay between the germline ends. CDR3 bases: TGCAGTGCTAGACAGAAAGAGACCCAGTACTTC. It translates to CSARQKETQYF.

This clonotype occurred many times. This chain joins TRBV12-3 or TRBV12-4 and TRBJ2-2; no definite D call. The CDR3 extends over 11 amino acids. V gave up 6 bases and J gave up 8 bases, with 7 bases separating them. The CDR3 here is CASRGVGELFF. The DNA of the CDR3 is TGTGCCAGCAGAGGTGTTGGGGAGCTGTTTTTT.

The sample holds many counts of this clonotype. The chain links TRBV5-4 to TRBJ2-1; the D is unclear. V lost 0 bases to trimming and J lost 7 bases, with 2 bases between them. The CDR3 covers 11 residues. CDR1 and CDR2 (germline): SGHNT, YYREEE (reference sequence). The CDR3 DNA reads as TGTGCCAGCAGCTTGGAGAATGAGCAGTTCTTC. Translated, it gives CASSLENEQFF.

This clonotype appeared many times. The chain has TRBV28 and TRBJ2-1; D not resolved. Germline V gene data show CDR1 as MDHEN and CDR2 as SYDVKM. Trimming removed 2 bases at V and 12 bases at J, with 14 bases between. The CDR3 is made up of 13 amino acids. DNA for the CDR3: TGTGCCAGCAGTTTAGTCTCATCCATGGGGCAGTTCTTC. Encoded protein: CASSLVSSMGQFF.

To note about this clonotype: A much larger clone differs by one base, so this may be a read error. The chain has TRBV6-1 and TRBJ1-6; unclear D gene. There are 13 residues in the CDR3. V dropped 6 bases and J dropped 10 bases, with 13 bases sitting between them. Germline V lookup: CDR1 MNHNS, CDR2 SASEGT. The CDR3: CASRSVIWSPLHF. The CDR3 nucleotides read TGTGCCAGCAGGTCGGTCATTTGGTCACCCCTCCACTTT.

A few counts support this clonotype. The rearrangement links TRBV2 to TRBJ1-5; 9 bases align to TRBD1. Germline loops: CDR1 SNHLY, CDR2 FYNNEI. This CDR3 region has 14 residues. J gave up 6 bases and V 4 bases, and 4 bases lay outside the gene matches. The CDR3 DNA sequence: TGTGCCAGCAGTGGGGACAGGGTGGGTCAGCCCCAGCATTTT. It translates to CASSGDRVGQPQHF.

This chain joins TRBV4-1 and TRBJ2-5; 11 nucleotides agree with TRBD1. The CDR3 loop spans 17 amino acids. The junction had 12 bases not matched to a gene; V was cut back by 4 bases and J by 5 bases. Germline-derived CDR1 and CDR2 are MGHRA and YSYEKL. CDR3 loop: CASSPPIGQGAQETQYF. For the CDR3, the DNA is TGCGCCAGCAGCCCTCCGATTGGACAGGGGGCACAGGAGACCCAGTACTTC.